A selection of T cell receptor beta chains follows, all from one sample in a study of T cell changes during pregnancy in multiple sclerosis. The assay was immunoSEQ multiplex PCR, and TCRdb's table has in-frame clones only and misses some. Counted here are tens of thousands of clones, roughly 93% occurring once; the ten biggest clones make up around 2.3%. The sample consisted of peripheral blood, taken in the second trimester of pregnancy. The origin of the receptors is a female donor with multiple sclerosis, enrolled in a pregnancy study. The CDR3 runs from the conserved cysteine through the conserved F or W. The order of the fields is D gene, clone size, J gene, V gene, CDR3 DNA, CDR3 protein. The D gene is left open where the match is weak. The size of a clone is reported for some rows only, either as once, few or many, or as a class for expanded clones.

>TRBD2|NA|TRBJ2-7|TRBV7-9
TGTGCCAGCAGCTTATCCGGACTAGCGTACGAGCAGTACTTC
CASSLSGLAYEQYF
>TRBD2|NA|TRBJ2-3|TRBV9
TGTGCCAGCAGCGTAGGGGCGGGAGGGGGGGATACGCAGTATTTT
CASSVGAGGGDTQYF
>NA|few|TRBJ1-2|TRBV5-6
TGTGCCAGCTGGTCCAGGACATACTATGGCTACACCTTC
CASWSRTYYGYTF
>TRBD1|NA|TRBJ1-5|TRBV6-1
TGTGCCAGCAGTGCGGAACAGACAGGGACGAAGAATCAGCCCCAGCATTTT
CASSAEQTGTKNQPQHF
>NA|NA|TRBJ2-5|TRBV11-2
TGTGCCAGCACGCGATCCCGGAGCCCCCAAGAGACCCAGTACTTC
CASTRSRSPQETQYF
>NA|NA|TRBJ1-2|TRBV30
TGTGCCTGGAGTCCGGGGGTCTATGGCTACACCTTC
CAWSPGVYGYTF
>NA|NA|TRBJ2-7|TRBV11-2
TGTGCCAGCAGCTCTCGCTCGATGGGCGCCCGTATCGAGCAGTACTTC
CASSSRSMGARIEQYF
>TRBD2|NA|TRBJ2-1|TRBV7-9
TGTGCCAGCAGCTTACAACTAGCGGGGGGCCGAAGTTCCTACAATGAGCAGTTCTTC
CASSLQLAGGRSSYNEQFF
>TRBD2|once|TRBJ2-4|TRBV5-1
TGCGCCAGCAGCTTGGGGGGGGGAAACATTCAGTACTTC
CASSLGGGNIQYF
>NA|NA|TRBJ1-5|TRBV5-5
TGTGCCAGCAGGACTGATGCTACCTATAGCAATCAGCCCCAGCATTTT
CASRTDATYSNQPQHF
>TRBD2|NA|TRBJ2-3|TRBV13
TGTGCCAGCAGCTTACGTAGCGGGGGCACCACAGATACGCAGTATTTT
CASSLRSGGTTDTQYF
>NA|NA|TRBJ1-1|TRBV2
TGTGCCAGCACCTTCGCGGGGCGAGGGAACACTGAAGCTTTCTTT
CASTFAGRGNTEAFF
>NA|NA|TRBJ2-3|TRBV7-3
TGTGCCAGCAGCTTAGATGGCAGCACAGATACGCAGTATTTT
CASSLDGSTDTQYF
>NA|NA|TRBJ1-6|TRBV19
TGTGCCAGTAGCAGCAGGGGCGGACCTGGGGCAGGGAATTCACCCCTCCACTTT
CASSSRGGPGAGNSPLHF
>NA|NA|TRBJ2-1|TRBV6-1
TGTGCCAGCGGTGAAACTCAGGGAGGACTCAATGAGCAGTTCTTC
CASGETQGGLNEQFF
>TRBD1|NA|TRBJ2-1|TRBV23-1
TGCGCCAGCAGCCGGGACAGGGGGCTGAATGAGCAGTTCTTC
CASSRDRGLNEQFF
>NA|NA|TRBJ2-7|TRBV19
TGTGCCAGTAGTATTGGCGGGGCCACCTACGAGCAGTACTTC
CASSIGGATYEQYF
>TRBD2|NA|TRBJ2-7|TRBV19
TGTGCCAGTAGTTCTAGCGGGACCTCCTACGAGCAGTACTTC
CASSSSGTSYEQYF
>TRBD1|NA|TRBJ1-1|TRBV5-1
TGCGCCAGCAGCTTGCGGTCTTACAGGGGAGGCACTGAAGCTTTCTTT
CASSLRSYRGGTEAFF
>TRBD1|NA|TRBJ2-7|TRBV6-5
TGTGCCAGCAGTTCTGGACAGGGGGTCGTAAGCGAGCAGTACTTC
CASSSGQGVVSEQYF
>TRBD1|once|TRBJ1-1|TRBV7-3
TGTGCCAGCAGCTTGGGACAGGGCGCTGAAGCTTTCTTT
CASSLGQGAEAFF
>TRBD1|NA|TRBJ2-1|TRBV5-1
TGCGCCAGCAGCTTCTTTTCCCTTTCGGGACAGGGTTACAATGAGCAGTTCTTC
CASSFFSLSGQGYNEQFF
>NA|NA|TRBJ1-1|TRBV7-3
TGTGCCAGCAGCTTTTTGCGAAACACTGAAGCTTTCTTT
CASSFLRNTEAFF
>NA|NA|TRBJ2-7|TRBV6-1
TGTGCCAGCAGTCAGACCGGGGGCTACGAGCAGTACTTC
CASSQTGGYEQYF
>TRBD1|NA|TRBJ1-4|TRBV18
TGTGCCAGCTCACTCGGACAGGTTAATGAAAAACTGTTTTTT
CASSLGQVNEKLFF
>TRBD2|NA|TRBJ2-5|TRBV7-7
TGTGCTAGCAGCTCCCTAGCGACTAGCGGGGACCAAGAGACCCAGTACTTC
CASSSLATSGDQETQYF
>NA|NA|TRBJ1-6|TRBV19
TGTGCCAGTAGTATCCCTATTTTTCGTGGACAGAGTAATTCACCCCTCCACTTT
CASSIPIFRGQSNSPLHF
>NA|few|TRBJ2-2|TRBV30
TGTGCCTGGAGTGTAGATCCGGCCGGCGGGGAGATCGGGGAGCTGTTTTTT
CAWSVDPAGGEIGELFF
>NA|NA|TRBJ1-5|TRBV19
TGTGCCAGTAGTATAGATCTCGGGAGTCTGTGGCAGCCCCAGCATTTT
CASSIDLGSLWQPQHF
>NA|NA|TRBJ2-1|TRBV5-1
TGCGCCAGCACCCTTGCCCTCAGCTCGGGGGATCATGAGCAGTTCTTC
CASTLALSSGDHEQFF
>TRBD2|NA|TRBJ2-1|TRBV2
TGTGCCAGCAGTGAGACTCTAGCGGGGGGTGAAGAGCAGTTCTTC
CASSETLAGGEEQFF
>TRBD1|NA|TRBJ1-1|TRBV5-4
TGTGCCAGCAGGGGGATAGGGACAGGCACTGAAGCTTTCTTT
CASRGIGTGTEAFF
>NA|NA|TRBJ2-7|TRBV19
TGTGCCAGTAGTATAGGTGGCGGGGACTCCTACGAGCAGTACTTC
CASSIGGGDSYEQYF
>NA|NA|TRBJ2-7|TRBV18
TGTGCCAGCTCACCTACAGGCCGCCGCGAGCAGTACTTC
CASSPTGRREQYF
>TRBD1|NA|TRBJ2-7|TRBV6-1
TGTGCCAGCAGTCTCGGACAGGGTGGATCCTACGAGCAGTACTTC
CASSLGQGGSYEQYF
>TRBD1|NA|TRBJ2-2|TRBV5-4
TGTGCCAGCAGCTTTGGACAGGGAAGAGCGAACACCGGGGAGCTGTTTTTT
CASSFGQGRANTGELFF
>NA|NA|TRBJ2-2|TRBV27
TGTGCCAGTAGAAAGCGCGCGACAGAGAACACCGGGGAGCTGTTTTTT
CASRKRATENTGELFF
>TRBD1|NA|TRBJ1-2|TRBV11-2
TGTGCCAGCAGCTTAGGAACAGGGGGCGCCTATGGCTACACCTTC
CASSLGTGGAYGYTF
>NA|NA|TRBJ1-5|TRBV5-1
TGCGCCAGCAGCTTGGCGGGGGATCAGCCCCAGCATTTT
CASSLAGDQPQHF
>NA|NA|TRBJ2-2|TRBV6-5
TGTGCCAGCAAATTTCCCAGGGGGAACACCGGGGAGCTGTTTTTT
CASKFPRGNTGELFF
>NA|once|TRBJ2-1|TRBV5-4
TGTGCCAGCAGCTACGCGCGGGGCAATGAGCAGTTCTTC
CASSYARGNEQFF
>NA|once|TRBJ1-5|TRBV19
TGTGCCAGTAGTATCCTGACACATCAGCCCCAGCATTTT
CASSILTHQPQHF
>NA|NA|TRBJ1-1|TRBV6-5
TGTGCCAGCAGCGCAGGGCCTTTGAACACTGAAGCTTTCTTT
CASSAGPLNTEAFF
>TRBD2|NA|TRBJ2-4|TRBV27
TGTGCCAGCAGTTTGGGAGCGGGATTGAGCAACATTCAGTACTTC
CASSLGAGLSNIQYF
>NA|once|TRBJ2-6|TRBV7-6
TGTGCCAGCAGCCGTTATCGGGGGGCAGGGGGGGCCAACGTCCTGACTTTC
CASSRYRGAGGANVLTF
>TRBD2|NA|TRBJ2-3|TRBV29-1
TGCAGCGTGATACGGACTAGCGGGGGAAGGCCTACACCTACGCAGTATTTT
CSVIRTSGGRPTPTQYF
>NA|NA|TRBJ2-1|TRBV7-3
TGTGCCAGCAGCTTAATGCGTACTCTCGATGAGCAGTTCTTC
CASSLMRTLDEQFF
>NA|once|TRBJ1-1|TRBV6-5
TGTGCCAGCAGTTACGACAGGCTAGTGACTGAAGCTTTCTTT
CASSYDRLVTEAFF
>NA|NA|TRBJ2-2|TRBV14
TGTGCCAGCAGCCAAGATTTCGGCGGGGAGCTGTTTTTT
CASSQDFGGELFF
>TRBD2|NA|TRBJ2-1|TRBV5-1
TGCGCCAGCAGCTCCGTAGCGGGAACCTACAATGAGCAGTTCTTC
CASSSVAGTYNEQFF
>NA|NA|TRBJ1-3|TRBV18
TGTGCCAGCTCACCAGCGGGACGTAAATCTGGAAACACCATATATTTT
CASSPAGRKSGNTIYF
>NA|NA|TRBJ2-5|TRBV5-4
TGTGCCAGCAGCTTGGCCAAGGAAGCGGAACAAGAGACCCAGTACTTC
CASSLAKEAEQETQYF
>NA|NA|TRBJ2-1|TRBV30
TGTGCCTGGAGTGTACAGGTCCGGAATGAGCAGTTCTTC
CAWSVQVRNEQFF
>NA|NA|TRBJ1-1|TRBV20-1
TGCAGGGGCGGGGAGAACACTGAAGCTTTCTTT
CRGGENTEAFF
>TRBD1|NA|TRBJ2-1|TRBV19
TGTGCCAGTAGTATAGATCTGGAAACAGGGGGAGCCTACAATGAGCAGTTCTTC
CASSIDLETGGAYNEQFF